The clone carrying this TCR beta chain has a handful of counts. Its antigen is currently unknown. This specimen belongs to a study of blood T cells in healthy people across ages. Broader study findings: With donor CMV status unknown, expanded clonotype changes were possibly confounded.

CDR1 and CDR2 from the germline V gene are DFQATT and SNEGSKA (reference sequence). With V trimmed by 1 base and J by 3 bases, 3 bases remained unmatched. The CDR3 spans 13 residues. The donors, all healthy, were Caucasians living in Russia, aged 6 to 90. For the second PCR, which ran for roughly 7 to 11 cycles, a sample-barcoded 5' primer and a J-beta primer mix were used. There were at least 2.5 million CDR3-containing paired-end reads obtained from each sample. Using its own MiXCR run on the 5' RACE reads, TCRdb lists one record per CDR3 protein. The data show 1,300,000 or so distinct CDR3 sequences, with roughly 59% seen just once and 6.5% to 8% held by the top ten.

This clonotype originated in a man aged 18 to 35 in good health. This chain joins TRBV20-1 and TRBJ2-7; TRBD2 matches 7 bases. The sequenced sample was blood. CDR3 residues: CSARASGIYEQYF. For the CDR3, the DNA is TGCAGTGCTAGAGCGAGCGGGATCTACGAGCAGTACTTC.